The 16 T cell receptor beta chains presented below share a single source sample, sequenced in a study of T cell clones after liver transplantation. Here immunoSEQ multiplex PCR was the method, and the copy in TCRdb shows in-frame clones only, minus some. The sample lists around 97,000 clones, around 80% seen once, with roughly 3.1% in the top ten. Sample: CD4+ T cells from blood, taken around 4 years after liver transplant. The receptor set was obtained from a human patient who received a liver transplant. Some of the T cells might come from the graft donor.

The gene calls are TRBV14 and TRBJ2-3; D might be TRBD2 (5 bases). The CDR3 consists of 17 residues. Germline V CDR1 and CDR2: SGHDN, FVKESK. Trimming pared 0 bases from V and 2 bases from J, leaving 15 bases between. In DNA, the CDR3 is TGTGCCAGCAGCCAAGATCATCGAGCGGTCCTCACAGATACGCAGTATTTT. Translation gives CASSQDHRAVLTDTQYF.

The V call is TRBV19, the J call TRBJ2-5; TRBD1 might be the D (6 bases). CDR3 length: 15 amino acids. V dropped 4 bases and J dropped 4 bases, with 16 bases sitting between them. Germline CDR1 and CDR2: LNHDA and SQIVND (reference sequence). DNA for the CDR3: TGTGCCAGTAGTAGCAGGATGGGACATCCAGAGACCCAGTACTTC. Its translation is CASSSRMGHPETQYF.

This clone occurred a few times. The chain links TRBV18 to TRBJ1-6; possibly TRBD1 for D (5 bases). The CDR3 runs 14 residues. The V gene lost 2 bases and the J gene lost 9 bases, with 11 bases spanning the gap. The V gene's germline CDR1 is KGHSH and CDR2 LQKENI. The CDR3 loop reads CASSPTKDSSPLHF. CDR3 bases: TGTGCCAGCTCACCAACGAAAGACAGTTCACCCCTCCACTTT.

V is TRBV7-8 and J is TRBJ2-7; D perhaps matches TRBD1 (6 bases). Germline V gene sequence: CDR1 SGHVS, CDR2 FQNEAQ. The CDR3 sequence is 14 residues long. With 3 bases removed from V and 3 bases from J, the gap between germline ends came to 12 bases. This CDR3 is CASSFADRDYEQYF. CDR3 nucleotide sequence: TGTGCCAGCAGCTTTGCGGACAGAGACTACGAGCAGTACTTC. Together with reference TRBV7-8 and TRBJ2-7, the CDR3 gives the full variable domain: GAGVSQSPRYKVAKRGQDVALRCDPISGHVSLFWYQQALGQGPEFLTYFQNEAQLDKSGLPSDRFFAERPEGSVSTLKIQRTQQEDSAVYLCASSFADRDYEQYFGPGTRLTVT.

The CDR3 is CASSFPPGQGAGYTEAFF. The CDR3 nucleotides read TGTGCCAGCAGCTTCCCACCGGGACAGGGGGCTGGGTACACTGAAGCTTTCTTT. V gene TRBV5-6 combines with J gene TRBJ1-1; 12 nucleotides match TRBD1. With V trimmed by 2 bases and J by 3 bases, 11 bases remained unmatched. Looked up from germline, CDR1 is SGHDT and CDR2 is YYEEEE. The CDR3 loop spans 18 amino acids.

The chain carries TRBV6-5 and TRBJ1-6; a possible D gene is TRBD1 (5 bases). The CDR3 has 15 amino acids. From germline, CDR1 is MNHEY and CDR2 SVGAGI. Between the trimmed V and J ends, which lost 6 bases and 5 bases, there was a span of 14 bases. CDR3: CASSLGTFDNSPLHF. CDR3 nucleotide sequence: TGTGCCAGCAGCCTCGGGACGTTCGATAATTCACCCCTCCACTTT.

The count of this clone is one. The chain carries TRBV7-9 and TRBJ2-7; D is possibly TRBD2 (6 bases). The V gene lost 5 bases and the J gene lost 9 bases, with 14 bases spanning the gap. CDR3 length: 12 amino acids. Looked up from germline, CDR1 is SEHNR and CDR2 is FQNEAQ (reference sequence). CDR3 sequence: CASSGRDSRQYF. DNA for the CDR3: TGTGCCAGCAGCGGAAGGGACTCCAGGCAGTACTTC.

V is TRBV5-1 and J is TRBJ1-1; the match to TRBD1 covers 9 bases. Losses at the gene ends were 4 bases for V and 7 bases for J; bases not matched to a gene: 11. There are 15 residues in the CDR3. Germline CDR1 SGHRS, CDR2 YFSETQ. Written as DNA, the CDR3 is TGCGCCAGCAGCGGTATCCGGGACAGGGCCGGTGAAGCTTTCTTT. This sequence encodes CASSGIRDRAGEAFF.

The gene calls are TRBV19 and TRBJ2-3; D remains unclear. CDR3 length: 11 residues. Trimming pared 7 bases from V and 2 bases from J, leaving 4 bases between. CDR1 and CDR2 (germline): LNHDA, SQIVND (reference sequence). The CDR3 nucleotides read TGTGCCAGTACAGACACAGATACGCAGTATTTT. This codes for CASTDTDTQYF.

The chain is built from TRBV7-9 and TRBJ2-1, with D perhaps TRBD2 (6 bases). CDR3 length: 13 amino acids. Between the trimmed V and J ends, which lost 11 bases and 9 bases, there was a span of 20 bases. CDR1 is SEHNR and CDR2 is FQNEAQ in the germline V gene (reference sequence). The CDR3 nucleotides are TGTGCCTTCGTGGAGGGTCCCTCGGGTGAGCAGTTCTTC. It specifies CAFVEGPSGEQFF.

This clone was seen a single time. The chain recombines TRBV19 with TRBJ1-4; the match to TRBD1 covers 7 bases. With 8 bases clipped from V and 0 bases from J, the junction kept 6 bases outside the gene matches. The V gene's germline CDR1 is LNHDA and CDR2 SQIVND (reference sequence). The CDR3 consists of 15 residues. The CDR3, as DNA: TGTGCCAGTGGAGACAGGGTATCAACTAATGAAAAACTGTTTTTT. Translating gives CASGDRVSTNEKLFF.

This rearrangement joins TRBV18 to TRBJ1-1; D uncertain. From germline, CDR1 is KGHSH and CDR2 LQKENI. The CDR3 spans 15 residues. V was trimmed by 1 base and J by 0 bases, leaving 9 bases between them. CDR3 amino acids: CASSPRVSLNTEAFF. For the CDR3, the DNA is TGTGCCAGCTCACCACGGGTGAGCCTGAACACTGAAGCTTTCTTT.

The genes are TRBV5-6 and TRBJ2-7; D might be TRBD1 (5 bases). V was pared by 1 base and J by 3 bases, with 20 bases between. The CDR3 extends over 17 amino acids. Germline V gives CDR1 SGHDT, CDR2 YYEEEE. CDR3 protein: CASSLTTVPARVYEQYF. In DNA form, the CDR3 reads TGTGCCAGCAGCTTGACGACAGTTCCCGCCCGGGTCTACGAGCAGTACTTC.

The chain employs TRBV29-1 and TRBJ2-7; unclear D gene. From germline, CDR1 is SQVTM and CDR2 ANQGSEA. Trimming cost V 7 bases and J 3 bases, with 13 bases left between them. The CDR3 runs to 12 residues. DNA for the CDR3: TGCAGCGCCGGCCAGAAGTACTACGAGCAGTACTTC. It encodes CSAGQKYYEQYF.

This chain links TRBV28 with TRBJ2-1, with 10 bases lining up with TRBD2. The CDR3 loop spans 13 amino acids. V lost 6 bases, J lost 6 bases, and 2 bases stayed unmatched. Germline V gene lookup returns CDR1 MDHEN and CDR2 SYDVKM. The CDR3 nucleotides are TGTGCCAGCAGCATAGCGGGAGGCAATGAGCAGTTCTTC. It specifies CASSIAGGNEQFF. Combining the CDR3 with reference TRBV28 and TRBJ2-1 gives the whole variable domain DVKVTQSSRYLVKRTGEKVFLECVQDMDHENMFWYRQDPGLGLRLIYFSYDVKMKEKGDIPEGYSVSREKKERFSLILESASTNQTSMYLCASSIAGGNEQFFGPGTRLTVL.

The chain employs TRBV7-2 and TRBJ2-7; no reliable D call. V was shortened by 1 base and J by 2 bases, with 6 bases between the two germline ends. This CDR3 region has 13 residues. Germline V gene data show CDR1 as SGHTA and CDR2 as FQGNSA. Written as DNA, the CDR3 is TGTGCCAGCAGCTTAGACCCAGCCTACGAGCAGTACTTC. Encoded protein: CASSLDPAYEQYF.